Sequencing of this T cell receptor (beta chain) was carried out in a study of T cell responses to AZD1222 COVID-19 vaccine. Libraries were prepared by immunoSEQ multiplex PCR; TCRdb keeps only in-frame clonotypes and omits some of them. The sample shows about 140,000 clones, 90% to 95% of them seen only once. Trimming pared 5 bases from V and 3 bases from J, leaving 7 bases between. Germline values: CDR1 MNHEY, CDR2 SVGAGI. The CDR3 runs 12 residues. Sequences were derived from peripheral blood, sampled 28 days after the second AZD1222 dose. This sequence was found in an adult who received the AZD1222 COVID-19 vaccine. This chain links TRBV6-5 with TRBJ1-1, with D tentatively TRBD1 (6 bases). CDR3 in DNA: TGTGCCAGCAGTACAGGGTACACTGAAGCTTTCTTT. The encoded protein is CASSTGYTEAFF.